This is a list of T cell receptor beta chains from one sample in a study of regulatory T cells in long-lasting Graves disease. Via MiXCR, TCRdb re-called the multiplex PCR reads, giving one row per CDR3 protein. The sample contains 350,000 to 500,000 distinct CDR3 sequences, about 15% of which appear only once. The data also belong to a second study, concerning T cells in Graves' hyperthyroidism and ophthalmopathy.

The source was peripheral blood mononuclear cells (PBMCs), collected at new diagnosis, from a patient treated with antithyroid drugs. These receptor sequences come from a woman aged 45-60 years with Graves disease. The CDR3 runs from the conserved cysteine through the conserved F or W. D genes are given only for firm matches. Clone size is given for some rows only: seen once, a few or many times, or a class if the clone is expanded.

TRBV12-3/TRBV12-4	TRBJ1-4	few	NA	TGTGCCAGCAGTTTAGCGCGTAGGGGTGGGGCAACTAATGAAAAACTGTTTTTT	CASSLARRGGATNEKLFF
TRBV11-2	TRBJ2-2	NA	TRBD1	TGTGCCAGCAGCTCTACAGGGGGCCAGACCGGGGAGCTGTTTTTT	CASSSTGGQTGELFF
TRBV2	TRBJ1-2	many	NA	TGTGCCAGCAGTGAAAACTATGGCTACACCTTC	CASSENYGYTF
TRBV9	TRBJ1-5	few	TRBD1	TGTGCCAGCAGCGCAGAGACAGGGGTAGGCCAGCCCCAGCATTTT	CASSAETGVGQPQHF
TRBV5-1	TRBJ2-2	many	TRBD1	TGCGCCAGCAGCTCATCTAGCAGGGGGAGCACCGGGGAGCTGTTTTTT	CASSSSSRGSTGELFF
TRBV6-5	TRBJ2-7	many	NA	TGTGCCAGCAGTTACTCCCGGGGGAGTTACTACGAGCAGTACTTC	CASSYSRGSYYEQYF
TRBV6-2/TRBV6-3	TRBJ2-5	few	NA	TGTGCCAGTATGATAGACCTCCAAGAGACCCAGTACTTC	CASMIDLQETQYF
TRBV14	TRBJ2-1	many	TRBD1	TGTGCCAGCAGCCAAGTCAGGACAGGGTATGAGCAGTTCTTC	CASSQVRTGYEQFF
TRBV10-3	TRBJ2-1	NA	NA	TGTGCCATCTCAGAAATTAATGAGCAGTTCTTC	CAISEINEQFF
TRBV6-2/TRBV6-3	TRBJ1-1	many	TRBD1	TGTGCCAGCAGTCGGACAGGGGGCTTAGACGGTGAAGCTTTCTTT	CASSRTGGLDGEAFF
TRBV6-5	TRBJ2-4	NA	TRBD1	TGTGCCAGCAGTTACTCGCGTGGGGACAGCCCCTTC	CASSYSRGDSPF
TRBV3-1	TRBJ2-1	few	TRBD2	TGTGCCAGCAGCAGCGTTTTGGGGGAGGGTGTCAATGAGCAGTTCTTC	CASSSVLGEGVNEQFF
TRBV25-1	TRBJ2-1	many	TRBD2	TGTGCCAGCAGCGGGGGATGGCTAGCGGGAGATAATGAGCAGTTCTTC	CASSGGWLAGDNEQFF
TRBV28	TRBJ2-1	NA	TRBD2	TGTGCCAGCAGTTTCGGGCTAGCGGGAGCCAATGAGCAGTTCTTC	CASSFGLAGANEQFF
TRBV19	TRBJ2-7	NA	NA	TGTGCCAGTAGTACGCAGCCGCCGAGGGAGCAGTACTTC	CASSTQPPREQYF
TRBV27	TRBJ1-1	many	NA	TGTGCCAGCAGTTTAAAGGCAGGGCCCTTTGAAGCTTTCTTT	CASSLKAGPFEAFF
TRBV5-1	TRBJ2-2	many	TRBD1	TGCGCCAGCAGCCCGGGACAGGACCTAACCGGGGAGCTGTTTTTT	CASSPGQDLTGELFF
TRBV7-9	TRBJ2-1	many	NA	TGCCTGGGGGCCTCGGGGGAAGGATACAATGAGCAGTTCTTC	CLGASGEGYNEQFF
TRBV18	TRBJ2-5	NA	NA	TGTGCCAGCTCACACGTGCCTGGTCGGCTTAGGGAAGAGACCCAGTACTTC	CASSHVPGRLREETQYF
TRBV18	TRBJ1-1	many	NA	TGTGCCAGCTCACCGTATGATGGGTCTAACACTGAAGCTTTCTTT	CASSPYDGSNTEAFF
TRBV12-3/TRBV12-4	TRBJ1-4	few	NA	TGTGCCAGCAGTTCCAGGGATCGGGGTAATGAAAAACTGTTTTTT	CASSSRDRGNEKLFF
TRBV28	TRBJ2-7	many	TRBD2	TGTGCCAGCAGTTTCAAGCGGGACGGATACGAGCAGTACTTC	CASSFKRDGYEQYF
TRBV30	TRBJ2-6	NA	NA	TGTGCCTGGAGTGTATCTAGTTGGACCTCTGGGGCCAACGTCCTGACTTTC	CAWSVSSWTSGANVLTF
TRBV19	TRBJ2-5	NA	NA	TGTGCCAGTAGTATAGACACCTGGTCGGCCCAGTACTTC	CASSIDTWSAQYF